Listed below are T cell receptor beta chains from one sample, sequenced in a study of blood T cell repertoires in COVID-19. Profiling relied on immunoSEQ multiplex PCR, and the TCRdb table lists in-frame clones only, not all of them. The table records approximately 180,000 clones, more than 75% of them present only once. Sequencing input: peripheral blood. These receptors all come from a person aged 65 to 85 with COVID-19, enrolled during active disease. CDR3s include the opening cysteine and the closing phenylalanine or tryptophan. The D gene is left open where the match is weak. Expanded clones are given a class, and other clones once, few, many or no size at all.

>TRBJ2-7|NA|TRBV29-1|TRBD1
CSVDSGSTGGDEQYF
TGCAGCGTTGACTCTGGGTCGACAGGGGGAGACGAGCAGTACTTC
>TRBJ2-2|few|TRBV7-7|TRBD2
CASSLSGRPNTGELFF
TGTGCCAGCAGTTTAAGCGGGAGACCGAACACCGGGGAGCTGTTTTTT
>TRBJ1-5|NA|TRBV28|TRBD1
CASSKTTGVSIRQPQHF
TGTGCCAGCAGTAAAACCACAGGGGTTAGTATCCGGCAGCCCCAGCATTTT
>TRBJ2-3|NA|TRBV29-1|TRBD2
CSAPLRGGKNTQYF
TGCAGCGCACCCTTGCGCGGGGGGAAAAATACGCAGTATTTT
>TRBJ2-5|NA|TRBV5-4|TRBD2
CASSLSGAQETQYF
TGTGCCAGCAGCTTGAGCGGGGCACAAGAGACCCAGTACTTC
>TRBJ1-2|few|TRBV7-9|TRBD1
CASSARDRASYGYTF
TGTGCCAGCAGCGCACGGGACAGGGCCTCCTATGGCTACACCTTC
>TRBJ1-2|NA|TRBV27|TRBD1
CASSLRGQGNYGYTF
TGTGCCAGCAGTTTAAGGGGACAGGGAAACTATGGCTACACCTTC
>TRBJ1-1|few|TRBV7-9|NA
CASSHLKGVGPEAFF
TGTGCCAGCAGCCACCTTAAGGGGGTGGGCCCTGAAGCTTTCTTT
>TRBJ1-2|few|TRBV19|NA
CASSPSRGEYGYTF
TGTGCCAGTAGCCCGAGCAGGGGAGAATATGGCTACACCTTC
>TRBJ2-3|NA|TRBV29-1|TRBD2
CSVEELLAGLTQYF
TGCAGCGTTGAAGAATTACTAGCGGGTTTAACGCAGTATTTT
>TRBJ2-1|NA|TRBV2|TRBD2
CASSGTRTKTSDSYNEQFF
TGTGCCAGCAGTGGCACACGAACCAAGACTAGCGACTCCTACAATGAGCAGTTCTTC
>TRBJ1-2|few|TRBV7-2|NA
CASSMLGGNYGYTF
TGTGCCAGCAGTATGCTCGGGGGTAACTATGGCTACACCTTC
>TRBJ2-7|NA|TRBV4-3|TRBD1
CASSQALQGEYEQYF
TGCGCCAGCAGCCAAGCCCTCCAGGGGGAATACGAGCAGTACTTC
>TRBJ2-2|NA|TRBV7-2|NA
CASSSRSFPAGELFF
TGTGCCAGCAGCTCCCGGTCCTTCCCCGCCGGGGAGCTGTTTTTT
>TRBJ1-1|NA|TRBV7-3|NA
CASSELVNTEAFF
TGTGCCAGCAGCGAGCTAGTAAACACTGAAGCTTTCTTT
>TRBJ1-1|few|TRBV19|NA
CASSPGIVNTEAFF
TGTGCCAGTAGCCCAGGGATTGTGAACACTGAAGCTTTCTTT
>TRBJ2-3|NA|TRBV7-3|TRBD1
CASSLIGGQGVDTQYF
TGTGCCAGCAGCTTAATAGGGGGACAGGGGGTAGATACGCAGTATTTT
>TRBJ2-7|NA|TRBV7-2|TRBD2
CASSPAGTREEQYF
TGTGCCAGCAGCCCGGCCGGGACTAGGGAAGAGCAGTACTTC
>TRBJ2-3|NA|TRBV6-2/TRBV6-3|TRBD2
CASSYSGRGGTDTQYF
TGTGCCAGCAGTTACTCAGGGCGGGGGGGCACAGATACGCAGTATTTT
>TRBJ1-3|few|TRBV6-2/TRBV6-3|NA
CASSYGPGSGNTIYF
TGTGCCAGCAGTTACGGGCCAGGATCTGGAAACACCATATATTTT
>TRBJ1-2|once|TRBV5-1|TRBD1
CASSGEGASVYGYTF
TGCGCCAGCAGCGGAGAGGGGGCGTCTGTCTATGGCTACACCTTC
>TRBJ1-3|NA|TRBV18|NA
CASSPQDSGNTIYF
TGTGCCAGCTCACCGCAGGACTCTGGAAACACCATATATTTT
>TRBJ2-2|once|TRBV18|NA
CASSPNRAGELFF
TGTGCCAGCTCACCAAACAGGGCCGGGGAGCTGTTTTTT
>TRBJ2-5|NA|TRBV28|NA
CASSKVTEGETQYF
TGTGCCAGCAGTAAAGTGACGGAGGGGGAGACCCAGTACTTC
>TRBJ1-4|NA|TRBV7-9|TRBD1
CASRESGGAYNEKLFF
TGTGCCAGCAGGGAGTCAGGGGGCGCGTATAATGAAAAACTGTTTTTT
>TRBJ1-1|few|TRBV9|TRBD1
CASSAKDRGLGMNTEAFF
TGTGCCAGCAGCGCAAAGGACAGGGGGCTGGGAATGAACACTGAAGCTTTCTTT
>TRBJ1-2|NA|TRBV6-2/TRBV6-3|TRBD1
CASSLPLGDSARGYTF
TGTGCCAGCAGTCTACCCCTTGGGGACAGCGCCCGTGGCTACACCTTC
>TRBJ1-5|NA|TRBV24-1|NA
CATSKGSSNQPQHF
TGTGCCACCAGTAAGGGGTCAAGCAATCAGCCCCAGCATTTT
>TRBJ2-2|NA|TRBV5-4|NA
CASSPLGRTASGELFF
TGTGCCAGCAGCCCCCTTGGGCGTACAGCCTCCGGGGAGCTGTTTTTT
>TRBJ2-7|few|TRBV2|TRBD1
CASRVGQTYEQYF
TGTGCCAGCAGGGTGGGACAGACCTACGAGCAGTACTTC
>TRBJ2-7|NA|TRBV21-1|NA
CASSKVLSYVSYEQYF
TGTGCCAGCAGCAAAGTTTTGTCGTATGTGTCCTACGAGCAGTACTTC
>TRBJ1-2|NA|TRBV4-3|NA
CASSQDSPANYGYTF
TGCGCCAGCAGCCAAGATAGCCCCGCGAACTATGGCTACACCTTC
>TRBJ1-2|NA|TRBV27|TRBD1
CASSWSGGASYGYTF
TGTGCCAGCAGTTGGTCAGGGGGCGCGAGCTATGGCTACACCTTC
>TRBJ2-7|NA|TRBV28|NA
CASSFYGSNPYEQYF
TGTGCCAGCAGTTTCTACGGTTCAAATCCCTACGAGCAGTACTTC
>TRBJ1-2|once|TRBV6-1|NA
CASSDRGDYGYTF
TGTGCCAGCAGTGACAGGGGAGACTATGGCTACACCTTC
>TRBJ1-2|NA|TRBV7-9|NA
CASSLEGLVGYTF
TGTGCCAGCAGCTTAGAGGGACTCGTAGGCTACACCTTC
>TRBJ2-3|NA|TRBV3-1/TRBV3-2|TRBD2
CASSPRAGAGTDTQYF
TGTGCCAGCAGCCCAAGGGCGGGAGCCGGCACAGATACGCAGTATTTT
>TRBJ1-6|once|TRBV7-6|NA
CASSSGTPTSSYNSPLHF
TGTGCCAGCAGCTCCGGGACACCTACCAGCTCCTATAATTCACCCCTCCACTTT
>TRBJ1-1|once|TRBV6-2/TRBV6-3|NA
CASRYTEVMNTEAFF
TGTGCCAGCAGGTACACGGAGGTGATGAACACTGAAGCTTTCTTT
>TRBJ2-7|NA|TRBV3-1/TRBV3-2|TRBD1
CASSHSGTGAPYEQYF
TGTGCCAGCAGCCATTCCGGGACAGGGGCGCCCTACGAGCAGTACTTC
>TRBJ2-5|NA|TRBV20-1|NA
CSASLQGTPRETQYF
TGCAGTGCTAGTCTGCAGGGGACGCCTCGAGAGACCCAGTACTTC
>TRBJ2-7|many|TRBV7-9|TRBD1
CASSPPTGGYEQYF
TGTGCCAGCAGCCCGCCGACAGGGGGATACGAGCAGTACTTC
>TRBJ1-2|NA|TRBV20-1|NA
CSASGGTPYGYTF
TGCAGTGCTAGTGGAGGTACACCCTATGGCTACACCTTC